Presented here are 31 T cell receptor beta chains from one specimen sequenced in a study of blood T cells in healthy people across ages. A second 7 to 11 cycle PCR used barcoded and J-beta primers. A single record per CDR3 protein comes from TCRdb applying MiXCR to the 5' RACE reads. The data show 800,000 or so distinct CDR3 sequences, with roughly 25% seen just once and roughly 3.5% held by the top ten. The sample was also reused in another study, on T cells of mothers and their children.

The sequenced sample consisted of blood. The origin of the receptors is a boy under 18 in good health.

The chain carries TRBV20-1 and TRBJ2-7, with a possible D match to TRBD1 (5 bases). V lost 0 bases, J lost 1 base, and 13 bases lay in between. This CDR3 is built from 15 residues. CDR1 is DFQATT and CDR2 is SNEGSKA in the germline V gene (reference sequence). This CDR3 is CSARDRAGPSYEQYF. In DNA form, the CDR3 reads TGCAGTGCTAGAGATCGGGCAGGGCCTTCCTACGAGCAGTACTTC.

This chain uses TRBV7-2 with TRBJ1-2; maybe TRBD1 (6 bases). Germline CDR1 is SGHTA and CDR2 is FQGNSA. The CDR3 is 12 residues long. The ends were cut back, 3 bases at V and 8 bases at J, with 10 bases in the middle. The CDR3 protein is CASSFTGFGYTF. Here the CDR3 DNA reads TGTGCCAGCAGCTTCACAGGGTTCGGCTACACCTTC.

This clonotype was found a few times. The rearrangement links TRBV4-3 to TRBJ1-4, with D possibly matching TRBD1 (5 bases). The CDR3 is 17 amino acids. The ends were cut back, 0 bases at V and 0 bases at J, with 11 bases in the middle. Germline CDR1 reads LGHNA; CDR2 reads YSLEER. The CDR3: CASSQDRQGSTNEKLFF. For the CDR3, the DNA is TGCGCCAGCAGCCAAGATCGTCAGGGATCAACTAATGAAAAACTGTTTTTT.

The chain joins TRBV6-5 to TRBJ2-5, with TRBD2 matching 11 bases. V shed 6 bases, J shed 5 bases, and the junction held 11 bases outside the gene matches. Germline lookup yields CDR1 MNHEY and CDR2 SVGAGI. This CDR3 contains 16 residues. The CDR3 DNA reads TGTGCCAGCAGCCGAGGGACTAGCGGAACTACGGAGACCCAGTACTTC. It specifies CASSRGTSGTTETQYF.

In its sample, this clonotype was seen a few times. This sequence joins TRBV3-1 and TRBJ2-1, with TRBD2 matching over 7 bases. The J call is in doubt because the DNA end fits TRBJ2-5 better. The V gene's germline CDR1 is LGHDT and CDR2 YNNKEL (reference sequence). The CDR3 covers 18 residues. The CDR3 sequence: CASSQEGVLGGSQETQYF. CDR3 bases: TGTGCCAGCAGCCAAGAAGGAGTTCTCGGCGGGAGCCAAGAGACCCAGTACTTC.

This clonotype was seen a few times. The chain is built from TRBV27 and TRBJ1-2, with D possibly matching TRBD1 (6 bases). The V and J ends lost 5 bases and 6 bases respectively, with 16 bases between them. The CDR3 spans 14 residues. The germline V gene has CDR1 MNHEY and CDR2 SMNVEV (reference sequence). DNA for the CDR3: TGTGCCAGCAGTCCAGCACAGGGTGGTCATGGCTACACCTTC. Its protein is CASSPAQGGHGYTF.

This clonotype was seen repeatedly, ten times or more. The chain recombines TRBV7-3 with TRBJ2-1; 7 bases are a match to TRBD2. V was clipped by 2 bases and J by 1 base; unmatched bases: 5. The germline V gene has CDR1 SGHTA and CDR2 FQGTGA. The CDR3 consists of 16 residues. In DNA form, the CDR3 reads TGTGCCAGCAGCTTAGCGGGAGCGGGGTCCTACAATGAGCAGTTCTTC. As protein: CASSLAGAGSYNEQFF.

This chain joins TRBV18 and TRBJ2-7; D tentatively reads TRBD1 or TRBD2 (5 bases each). CDR1 and CDR2 from the germline V gene are KGHSH and LQKENI. The CDR3 has 14 amino acids. V shed 5 bases and J shed 3 bases, with 14 bases lying between them. CDR3 nucleotide sequence: TGTGCCAGCTCAAGGGACCGGATGAGCTACGAGCAGTACTTC. As protein: CASSRDRMSYEQYF.

The chain combines TRBV27 with TRBJ1-4; a possible D gene is TRBD1 (6 bases). The CDR3 totals 15 residues. With 4 bases removed from V and 8 bases from J, the gap between germline ends came to 17 bases. The V gene's germline CDR1 is MNHEY and CDR2 SMNVEV (reference sequence). This CDR3 is CASSSRTATSEKLFF. The DNA for the CDR3 is TGTGCCAGCAGTTCAAGGACAGCCACGAGCGAAAAACTGTTTTTT.

This chain uses TRBV7-9 with TRBJ1-3; D is unresolved. The V end was cut by 5 bases, the J end by 1 base, with 9 bases between. CDR3 length: 14 amino acids. Germline V gene lookup returns CDR1 SEHNR and CDR2 FQNEAQ (reference sequence). CDR3 sequence (DNA): TGTGCCAGCAGCAAACGGGGTTCTGGAAACACCATATATTTT. Its translation is CASSKRGSGNTIYF.

This clonotype has just a few counts. The V call is TRBV9, the J call TRBJ2-5; the match to TRBD1 covers 8 bases. Germline V CDR1 and CDR2: SGDLS, YYNGEE. V gave up 0 bases and J gave up 4 bases; unmatched junction bases: 8. There are 16 residues in the CDR3. Here the CDR3 DNA reads TGTGCCAGCAGCGTAGGGACAGGGAGGATAGGAGAGACCCAGTACTTC. The encoded protein is CASSVGTGRIGETQYF.

A few counts support this clonotype. The J gene is TRBJ2-7, the V gene TRBV7-2, with D perhaps TRBD1 (10 bases). The CDR3 has 19 amino acids. Per the germline V gene, CDR1 is SGHTA and CDR2 is FQGNSA. The V end lost 3 bases, the J end lost 1 base, and 25 bases lay between the germline ends. The CDR3 reads CASSLRTGGYSGGSYEQYF. The DNA of the CDR3 is TGTGCCAGCAGCTTGCGGACAGGGGGGTATAGCGGGGGATCCTACGAGCAGTACTTC.

V gene TRBV6-1 combines with J gene TRBJ2-7; 8 nucleotides line up with TRBD1. Germline CDR1 reads MNHNS; CDR2 reads SASEGT. The CDR3 is 15 amino acids. V lost 6 bases to trimming and J lost 3 bases; unmatched junction nucleotides: 10. The DNA of the CDR3 is TGTGCCAGCAGCCTATCCGGGACAGGTCTCTACGAGCAGTACTTC. This sequence encodes CASSLSGTGLYEQYF.

Here the CDR3 reads CASSQNVQGVYGYTF. The CDR3, as DNA: TGTGCCAGCAGCCAAAATGTCCAAGGAGTCTATGGCTACACCTTC. The chain couples TRBV14 to TRBJ1-2; no definite D call. The germline gives CDR1 SGHDN, CDR2 FVKESK. V was clipped by 2 bases and J by 4 bases, with 14 bases between them. This CDR3 is 15 amino acids long.

The CDR3 here is CSVELWGENTEAFF. DNA for the CDR3: TGCAGCGTTGAATTATGGGGCGAGAACACTGAAGCTTTCTTT. This chain uses TRBV29-1 with TRBJ1-1, with D tentatively TRBD1 (5 bases). The V gene's germline CDR1 is SQVTM and CDR2 ANQGSEA. Trimming pared 2 bases from V and 1 base from J, leaving 11 bases between. The CDR3 has 14 residues.

As to this clonotype: At one of its ends the junction is not consistent with the germline gene, which may arise from a read error. The gene calls are TRBV6-2 or TRBV6-3 and TRBJ2-7, with TRBD2 as a possible D gene (6 bases). CDR1 is MNHEY and CDR2 is SVGEGT in the germline V gene. The CDR3 extends over 14 amino acids. CDR3 DNA: TGTGCCAGCAGTTACTCGGGGGGTCGCTACGAGCGGTACTTC. It yields the protein CASSYSGGRYERYF.

About this clonotype: Mismatch with germline at one junction end may stem from a read error. This rearrangement joins TRBV6-5 to TRBJ2-4; D may be TRBD2 (5 bases). The CDR3 length is 13 residues. Germline V gene sequence: CDR1 MNHEY, CDR2 SVGAGI. The CDR3 loop is CASSGSGKHIQYF. The CDR3 bases are TGTGCCAGCAGCGGAAGCGGCAAACACATTCAGTACTTC.

V gene TRBV5-1 combines with J gene TRBJ2-3; TRBD1 matches 8 bases. The germline V gene encodes CDR1 SGHRS and CDR2 YFSETQ. The CDR3 totals 14 residues. V trimming: 3 bases; J trimming: 5 bases; junction bases outside the gene matches: 5. The CDR3 DNA reads TGCGCCAGCAGCTCAGGACAGGGCGGAGATACGCAGTATTTT. It is translated as CASSSGQGGDTQYF.

This clonotype has more than one count but fewer than ten. The chain recombines TRBV4-3 with TRBJ2-3, with D perhaps TRBD2 (5 bases). With 0 bases removed from V and 3 bases from J, the gap between germline ends came to 16 bases. Germline assignment: CDR1 LGHNA and CDR2 YSLEER. This CDR3 is 17 amino acids long. CDR3 sequence (DNA): TGCGCCAGCAGCCAAGAAAGAGCGGTCAGGTTAACAGATACGCAGTATTTT. It translates to CASSQERAVRLTDTQYF.

The sample holds a few counts of this clonotype. The chain carries TRBV9 and TRBJ1-4; D is uncertain. Germline V lookup: CDR1 SGDLS, CDR2 YYNGEE. Between the trimmed V and J ends, which lost 6 bases and 2 bases, there was a span of 14 bases. The CDR3 loop spans 15 amino acids. CDR3 sequence reads: CASNPSGVTNEKLFF. The CDR3 DNA reads as TGTGCCAGCAACCCCTCCGGGGTTACTAATGAAAAACTGTTTTTT.

This clonotype came up a few times. The CDR3 nucleotides are TGTGCCAGCAGGCTAACTTCTAGCGGGGGGGCCTATGAGCAGTTCTTC. Protein product: CASRLTSSGGAYEQFF. This sequence joins TRBV7-9 and TRBJ2-1, with TRBD2 identical over 12 bases. Germline V CDR1 and CDR2: SEHNR, FQNEAQ (reference sequence). There are 16 residues in the CDR3. The V segment lost 6 bases and the J segment 8 bases; nucleotides outside the gene matches: 11.

The gene calls are TRBV9 and TRBJ2-5, with 7 nucleotides matching TRBD1. The V gene end was trimmed by 7 bases and the J gene end by 5 bases; junction bases not matched to a gene: 8. This CDR3 region has 13 residues. CDR1 is SGDLS and CDR2 is YYNGEE in the germline V gene. The CDR3 loop reads CASAGRGLETQYF. The CDR3, as DNA: TGTGCCAGCGCAGGAAGGGGGCTCGAGACCCAGTACTTC.

This clonotype has a handful of counts. The chain is built from TRBV15 and TRBJ2-5; possibly TRBD2 for D (6 bases). Germline V gene lookup returns CDR1 LNHNV and CDR2 YYDKDF (reference sequence). The CDR3 loop spans 16 amino acids. V was shortened by 0 bases and J by 5 bases, with 16 bases between the two germline ends. The CDR3 region has the DNA TGTGCCACCAGCAGAGATCTGGCGGGATTCGTGGAGACCCAGTACTTC. Translating it yields CATSRDLAGFVETQYF.

The J gene is TRBJ1-4, the V gene TRBV3-1; no definite D call. This CDR3 spans 17 amino acids. Trimming removed 2 bases at V and 0 bases at J, with 13 bases between. Germline CDR1 and CDR2: LGHDT and YNNKEL (reference sequence). The CDR3 spells CASSQFGSRATNEKLFF. The CDR3 bases are TGTGCCAGCAGCCAATTCGGGAGTAGGGCAACTAATGAAAAACTGTTTTTT.

V is TRBV3-1 and J is TRBJ2-5; tentatively, D is TRBD1 (6 bases). There are 15 residues in the CDR3. Between the trimmed V and J ends, which lost 6 bases and 5 bases, there was a span of 19 bases. Germline V lookup: CDR1 LGHDT, CDR2 YNNKEL (reference sequence). This CDR3 is CASSPAQGRWETQYF. The CDR3 bases are TGTGCCAGCAGTCCGGCACAGGGCCGTTGGGAGACCCAGTACTTC.

This clonotype was counted a few times. The junction and the germline gene differ at one end; a read error may be behind it. This sequence joins TRBV6-2 or TRBV6-3 and TRBJ2-7; TRBD2 agrees at 7 bases. The CDR3 is 16 amino acids. The germline gives CDR1 MNHEY, CDR2 SVGEGT. The CDR3 protein is CASSPRASGRRDELYF. DNA of the CDR3: TGTGCCAGCAGCCCACGGGCTAGCGGTCGCCGGGACGAGCTGTACTTC.

The V and J genes are TRBV20-1 and TRBJ1-6, with a tentative D call TRBD1 (5 bases). V was cut by 0 bases and J by 8 bases, with 17 bases left in between. This CDR3 is built from 16 residues. Germline-derived CDR1 and CDR2 are DFQATT and SNEGSKA (reference sequence). DNA of the CDR3: TGCAGTGCTAGAGATCCGACGGGGACCGGGGATTCACCCCTCCACTTT. Its protein is CSARDPTGTGDSPLHF.

This clonotype appeared a few times. The chain links TRBV7-6 to TRBJ2-1; 9 bases align to TRBD2. CDR3 length: 16 residues. The V segment lost 4 bases and the J segment 1 base; nucleotides outside the gene matches: 5. Germline CDR1 SGHVS, CDR2 FNYEAQ. Written as DNA, the CDR3 is TGTGCCAGCAGCTCTTATAGCGGGGGTTCCTACAATGAGCAGTTCTTC. This sequence encodes CASSSYSGGSYNEQFF.

There are a few counts of this clonotype. The chain employs TRBV12-3 or TRBV12-4 and TRBJ1-1; D remains unclear. The CDR3 sequence is 14 residues long. V lost 2 bases and J 2 bases, leaving 9 bases between the germline ends. Here the CDR3 DNA reads TGTGCCAGCAGTTTATCGCAGATCAACACTGAAGCTTTCTTT. Its translation: CASSLSQINTEAFF.

The chain joins TRBV29-1 to TRBJ2-5; maybe TRBD2 (6 bases). Trimming removed 3 bases from V and 4 bases from J, with 18 bases in between. CDR3 size: 15 residues. From germline, CDR1 is SQVTM and CDR2 ANQGSEA. The CDR3 DNA reads TGCAGCGTTGACTTGGGCCGGGAGTATCGAGAGACCCAGTACTTC. Translation gives CSVDLGREYRETQYF. Full variable domain (remainder filled in from reference TRBV29-1 and TRBJ2-5): SAVISQKPSRDICQRGTSLTIQCQVDSQVTMMFWYRQQPGQSLTLIATANQGSEATYESGFVIDKFPISRPNLTFSTLTVSNMSPEDSSIYLCSVDLGREYRETQYFGPGTRLLVL.

This clonotype has just a few counts. The chain combines TRBV20-1 with TRBJ2-7; 8 nucleotides match TRBD2. V lost 6 bases and J lost 3; bases outside the gene matches: 4. CDR3 length: 12 amino acids. CDR1 and CDR2 (germline): DFQATT, SNEGSKA (reference sequence). CDR3 bases: TGCAGTGCCCGTAGCGGGAACTACGAGCAGTACTTC. This codes for CSARSGNYEQYF.